The 2 T cell receptor beta chains reported below all come from one sample, sequenced in a study of CD8 T cells in ankylosing spondylitis. TCRdb reanalysed the 5' RACE reads using MiXCR and keeps one entry per CDR3 protein. The data hold under 85,000 distinct CDR3 sequences, with approximately 5% observed a single time. The sample was blood, either unsorted or a sorted T cell fraction (not recorded which). These receptors were taken from a male donor with ankylosing spondylitis or in good health (not recorded which).

This clonotype appeared many times. This chain joins TRBV24-1 and TRBJ2-1, with TRBD2 matching over 7 bases. Germline loops: CDR1 KGHDR, CDR2 SFDVKD. Trimming took 2 bases from V and 9 from J; bases not matched to a gene: 0. The CDR3 sequence is 12 residues long. CDR3 bases: TGTGCCACCAGTGATTGGGGGGGTGAGCAGTTCTTC. Protein: CATSDWGGEQFF.

The table lists this clonotype with many counts. The CDR3 region is CSAGLAGGQETQYF. The CDR3 DNA sequence: TGCAGTGCAGGACTAGCGGGGGGCCAAGAGACCCAGTACTTC. The chain carries TRBV20-1 and TRBJ2-5; 14 bases fit TRBD2. V trimming: 6 bases; J trimming: 1 base; junction bases outside the gene matches: 1. CDR1 is DFQATT and CDR2 is SNEGSKA in the germline V gene (reference sequence). This CDR3 region has 14 residues.